This TCR beta chain comes out of a study of blood T cells in healthy people across ages. Findings of the study overall: Compared with aged donors, long-lived donors showed fewer expanded clones, suggesting selection.

This CDR3 region has 13 residues. V gave up 0 bases and J gave up 15 bases, with 17 bases separating them. CDR1 is DFQATT, CDR2 SNEGSKA, per germline (reference sequence). Each sample had at least 6 million PBMCs isolated. Notes on this clonotype: The antigen is unknown.

Sample-barcoded 5' priming and a J-beta primer mix drove a second PCR of about 6 to 12 cycles. One entry per CDR3 protein, called by TCRdb with MiXCR from the 5' RACE reads. The data contain approximately 770,000 distinct CDR3 sequences, roughly 64% of them singletons. The gene calls are TRBV20-1 and TRBJ1-4, with D possibly being TRBD1 (5 bases). The sequencing input was blood. This TCR was recovered from a man aged 25 to 40 in good health. The CDR3, as DNA: TGCAGTGCTAGAGATCGGGCGGGGCGGAGGATGTTTTTT. It specifies CSARDRAGRRMFF.